Following are 29 T cell receptor beta chains from one sample sequenced in a study of molecular identifiers for immune sequencing clone quantification. TCRdb recomputed calls from the PCR reads with MiXCR, one row per CDR3 protein. The repertoire holds about 640,000 distinct CDR3 sequences, with 15% to 20% as singletons. Sequencing was carried out using naive CD8+ T cells from blood, with Jurkat cell RNA spiked in. Subset indicated: FACS-sorted CD8+CD4-CCR7+CD45RA+ naive T cells. These receptors were obtained from a human donor in good health. Some libraries in this study had Jurkat cell RNA spiked in.

Comments on this clonotype: A read error is possible here, since a much larger clone lies one base away. The V call is TRBV27, the J call TRBJ2-7; possibly TRBD2 for D (6 bases). The germline CDR1 and CDR2 sequences are MNHEY and SMNVEV (reference sequence). The CDR3 runs 15 residues. The CDR3 reads CASSLEGSEYYGQYF. DNA of the CDR3: TGTGCCAGCAGTTTGGAGGGGTCGGAGTACTACGGGCAGTACTTC.

This clonotype was seen many times. The chain combines TRBV27 with TRBJ1-5, with TRBD1 matching 9 bases. The CDR3 consists of 15 residues. The trim removed 4 bases at V and 5 bases at J, leaving 6 bases unmatched. Germline V lookup: CDR1 MNHEY, CDR2 SMNVEV (reference sequence). CDR3 sequence: CASSSTGTGYQPQHF. Written as DNA, the CDR3 is TGTGCCAGCAGTTCCACCGGGACAGGGTATCAGCCCCAGCATTTT.

This clonotype was seen only a few times. The chain couples TRBV19 to TRBJ2-3; D tentatively fits TRBD1 or TRBD2 (7 bases each). Germline CDR1 reads LNHDA; CDR2 reads SQIVND (reference sequence). The V and J ends lost 5 bases and 4 bases respectively, with 13 bases between them. The CDR3 sequence is 14 residues long. The CDR3 DNA is TGTGCCAGTAGTCAGACAGGGAGGGCAGATACGCAGTATTTT. It specifies CASSQTGRADTQYF. Full variable domain (remainder filled in from reference TRBV19 and TRBJ2-3): DGGITQSPKYLFRKEGQNVTLSCEQNLNHDAMYWYRQDPGQGLRLIYYSQIVNDFQKGDIAEGYSVSREKKESFPLTVTSAQKNPTAFYLCASSQTGRADTQYFGPGTRLTVL.

This clonotype showed up many times. The chain recombines TRBV6-2 or TRBV6-3 with TRBJ1-4; D not resolved. This CDR3 spans 14 amino acids. Germline loops: CDR1 MNHEY, CDR2 SVGEGT. Trimming took off 2 bases at V and 7 bases at J, with 11 bases between the two ends. The CDR3 sequence is CASSYGWIGEKLFF. In DNA form, the CDR3 reads TGTGCCAGCAGTTACGGTTGGATTGGTGAAAAACTGTTTTTT.

This clonotype was recorded at least ten times. The V call is TRBV7-3, the J call TRBJ1-1; D is unresolved. The CDR3 runs to 12 residues. The V gene's germline CDR1 is SGHTA and CDR2 FQGTGA. Trimming pared 5 bases from V and 3 bases from J, leaving 7 bases between. CDR3 nucleotides: TGTGCCAGCAGCGGGCCTGACACTGAAGCTTTCTTT. This translates into CASSGPDTEAFF.

Remarks on this clonotype: Germline is not matched at one junction end, which may reflect a read error. In DNA, the CDR3 is TGTGCCAGCAGCTTGGCCAATTTTCGGAACGGGGAGCTGTTTTTT. Amino acids: CASSLANFRNGELFF. The chain joins TRBV5-3 to TRBJ2-2; D unresolved. TRBV5-3 is placed among ORFs of uncertain function. The CDR3 is 15 residues long.

Many counts were recorded for this clonotype. The V call is TRBV7-8, the J call TRBJ1-5, with D possibly matching TRBD1 (5 bases). V shed 5 bases and J shed 0 bases, with 17 bases lying between them. The CDR3 runs 17 residues. Germline lookup yields CDR1 SGHVS and CDR2 FQNEAQ. The CDR3 spells CASSAQRTLYSNQPQHF. CDR3 bases: TGTGCCAGCAGCGCCCAACGGACACTATATAGCAATCAGCCCCAGCATTTT.

There are a few counts of this clonotype. This may be a read error, as it is one base from a much larger clone. V gene TRBV6-5 combines with J gene TRBJ2-7; D is perhaps TRBD1 (5 bases). The V gene lost 4 bases and the J gene lost 2 bases, with 12 bases spanning the gap. Per the germline V gene, CDR1 is MNHEY and CDR2 is SVGAGI. CDR3 size: 14 residues. The CDR3 DNA reads as TGTGCCAGCAGTTGCCGTGCAGGGACCTACGAGCAGTACTTC. It translates to CASSCRAGTYEQYF.

This clonotype has more than one count but fewer than ten. The rearrangement uses TRBV5-8 and TRBJ2-7, with D possibly TRBD1 on 5 matching bases. CDR3 length: 13 amino acids. V was trimmed by 4 bases and J by 3 bases, leaving 11 bases between them. Per the germline V gene, CDR1 is SGHTS and CDR2 is YDEGEE. CDR3 in DNA: TGTGCCAGCAGCCACGGACATTACTACGAGCAGTACTTC. Translated: CASSHGHYYEQYF.

V is TRBV7-9 and J is TRBJ2-5, with TRBD2 matching 11 bases. The CDR3 has 16 amino acids. Trimming at V came to 5 bases and at J to 2 bases, leaving 7 bases not matched to a gene. Looked up from germline, CDR1 is SEHNR and CDR2 is FQNEAQ (reference sequence). The CDR3 sequence is CASSLLLAGEQETQYF. The CDR3, as DNA: TGTGCCAGCAGCCTCCTACTAGCGGGGGAACAAGAGACCCAGTACTTC.

As for this clonotype: A clone one base away is much larger, so this may be a read error. The chain combines TRBV28 with TRBJ1-3, with D hard to call. CDR3 length equals 15 residues. The germline CDR1 and CDR2 sequences are MDHEN and SYDVKM. CDR3 protein: CASGLLPASGNTIYF. In nucleotides, the CDR3 is TGTGCCAGCGGTTTATTACCGGCCTCTGGAAACACCATATATTTT.

This clonotype was found many times. The chain carries TRBV4-3 and TRBJ1-4; 9 bases match TRBD1. The CDR3 consists of 16 residues. V lost 1 base and J lost 7; bases outside the gene matches: 7. In germline, CDR1 is LGHNA, CDR2 YSLEER. DNA for the CDR3: TGCGCCAGCAGCCAAGGCCCCGGACAGGGGAGTGAAAAACTGTTTTTT. Translating it yields CASSQGPGQGSEKLFF.

A note on this clonotype: This may be a read error: a much more frequent sequence differs by one nucleotide. The CDR3 does not end in the conserved phenylalanine or tryptophan, so this is likely a read error. The gene calls are TRBV20-1 and TRBJ2-7; D unresolved. Trimming pared 0 bases from V and 2 bases from J, leaving 8 bases between. Looked up from germline, CDR1 is DFQATT and CDR2 is SNEGSKA (reference sequence). This CDR3 has 13 residues. In DNA form, the CDR3 reads TGCAGTGCTAGAGATAGCCATACCTACGAGCAGTACCTC. Translated: CSARDSHTYEQYL.

This clonotype was picked up a small number of times. The rearrangement links TRBV19 to TRBJ2-2; maybe TRBD1 (5 bases). CDR3 size: 13 residues. Trimming stripped 4 bases from V and 4 bases from J, with 7 bases between. Germline V CDR1 and CDR2: LNHDA, SQIVND (reference sequence). The CDR3 region has the DNA TGTGCCAGTAGTACCGACAGCACCGGGGAGCTGTTTTTT. Translating gives CASSTDSTGELFF.

The CDR3, as DNA: TGCAGTGGACGCGGTTGGGGGGAAGCCTACACAGATACGCAGTATTTT. Protein product: CSGRGWGEAYTDTQYF. The chain is built from TRBV20-1 and TRBJ2-3; perhaps TRBD2 as D (6 bases). Germline-derived CDR1 and CDR2 are DFQATT and SNEGSKA (reference sequence). The V end lost 7 bases, the J end lost 2 bases, and 22 bases lay between the germline ends. This CDR3 is built from 16 residues.

Comments on this clonotype: A much larger clone differs from this one at a single base, so this may be a read error. This chain connects TRBV4-3 to TRBJ1-4; a weak D match, TRBD1 (5 bases). The CDR3 sequence is 14 residues long. The V gene's germline CDR1 is LGHNA and CDR2 YSLEER. CDR3 nucleotide sequence: TGCGCCAGCGGCCAGAGGGGTACTAATGAAAAACTGTTTTTT. Residues: CASGQRGTNEKLFF.

This clonotype was picked up a small number of times. The chain carries TRBV19 and TRBJ1-1; D gene uncertain. The CDR3 length is 13 residues. Germline V gene sequence: CDR1 LNHDA, CDR2 SQIVND (reference sequence). V was cut by 2 bases and J by 8 bases, with 12 bases left in between. CDR3: CASSIWEETEAFF. In DNA form, the CDR3 reads TGTGCCAGTAGTATATGGGAGGAAACCGAAGCTTTCTTT.

In this sample, this clonotype turned up a few times. The chain has TRBV7-9 and TRBJ2-7, with D hard to call. The CDR3 is 12 residues long. Germline CDR1 is SEHNR and CDR2 is FQNEAQ (reference sequence). With 2 bases removed from V and 4 bases from J, the gap between germline ends came to 6 bases. In DNA form, the CDR3 reads TGTGCCAGCAGCTTATCCTTTTACGAGCAGTACTTC. Translation: CASSLSFYEQYF.

This clonotype was found many times. V and J are TRBV6-5 and TRBJ2-2; unclear D gene. The germline V gene has CDR1 MNHEY and CDR2 SVGAGI. V was pared by 0 bases and J by 4 bases, with 15 bases between. CDR3 length: 17 amino acids. This chain's CDR3 is CASSYSIRGQSTGELFF. The DNA for the CDR3 is TGTGCCAGCAGTTACTCGATACGTGGGCAGAGCACCGGGGAGCTGTTTTTT.

The sample holds many counts of this clonotype. This rearrangement joins TRBV5-6 to TRBJ2-3; D gene uncertain. The CDR3 is 12 amino acids. V gave up 1 base and J gave up 6 bases, with 6 bases separating them. CDR1 SGHDT and CDR2 YYEEEE come from the germline V gene. The CDR3 region is CASSLSSDTQYF. The CDR3 DNA reads TGTGCCAGCAGCTTGTCTTCGGATACGCAGTATTTT.

The CDR3 reads CASSLLGGFTYEQFF. The CDR3 bases are TGCGCCAGCAGCTTGCTTGGGGGGTTTACATATGAGCAGTTCTTC. This chain links TRBV5-1 with TRBJ2-1; weak D call: TRBD2 (6 bases). This CDR3 region has 15 residues. V lost 1 base and J 8 bases, leaving 16 bases between the germline ends. CDR1 and CDR2 (germline): SGHRS, YFSETQ.

The rearrangement links TRBV24-1 to TRBJ2-7, with TRBD1 matching over 7 bases. The CDR3 spans 13 residues. After removal of 4 bases from V and 5 bases from J, the junction contained 4 bases not matched to a gene. The V gene's germline CDR1 is KGHDR and CDR2 SFDVKD. In DNA form, the CDR3 reads TGTGCCACCAGTGAGGGGACAGTTAACGAGCAGTACTTC. Encoded protein: CATSEGTVNEQYF.

This clonotype was observed at least ten times. The chain joins TRBV6-5 to TRBJ2-6; tentatively, D is TRBD1 (5 bases). From germline, CDR1 is MNHEY and CDR2 SVGAGI. Trimming removed 7 bases from V and 1 base from J, with 11 bases in between. The CDR3 is made up of 15 amino acids. The CDR3 bases are TGTGCCAGCACCCTGGACATTTCTGGGGCCAACGTCCTGACTTTC. This codes for CASTLDISGANVLTF.

In this sample, this clonotype turned up many times. J is TRBJ2-1 and V is TRBV24-1; 7 bases agree with TRBD2. The CDR3 is 13 residues long. CDR1 is KGHDR and CDR2 is SFDVKD in the germline V gene. Losses at the gene ends were 7 bases for V and 9 bases for J; bases not matched to a gene: 8. The CDR3 is CATSLSGVGEQFF. The CDR3 region has the DNA TGTGCCACCAGCCTAAGCGGGGTCGGTGAGCAGTTCTTC.

This clonotype was detected a few times. The V and J genes are TRBV2 and TRBJ2-7; 9 bases match TRBD1. The CDR3 sequence is 15 residues long. Germline V gene sequence: CDR1 SNHLY, CDR2 FYNNEI. The junction had 12 bases not matched to a gene; V was cut back by 6 bases and J by 6 bases. CDR3 sequence reads: CASRPSGTGFGEQYF. CDR3 bases: TGTGCCAGCAGGCCGTCCGGGACAGGGTTCGGCGAGCAGTACTTC.

This clonotype has a handful of counts. The V call is TRBV18, the J call TRBJ2-5; the match to TRBD1 covers 9 bases. Germline assignment: CDR1 KGHSH and CDR2 LQKENI. J gave up 0 bases and V 3 bases, and 5 bases lay outside the gene matches. The CDR3 is 16 residues long. CDR3 in amino acids: CASSPIDRGYQETQYF. The DNA for the CDR3 is TGTGCCAGCTCACCCATTGACAGGGGGTACCAAGAGACCCAGTACTTC.

This clonotype was recorded many times. The chain carries TRBV7-2 and TRBJ1-6; possibly TRBD1 for D (5 bases). Trimming stripped 5 bases from V and 2 bases from J, with 7 bases between. Germline V CDR1 and CDR2: SGHTA, FQGNSA. The CDR3 sequence is 14 residues long. The CDR3 bases are TGTGCCAGCAGCCAGGGCCCCTATAATTCACCCCTCCACTTT. Its protein product is CASSQGPYNSPLHF.

This clonotype was recorded many times. The rearrangement uses TRBV4-1 and TRBJ1-5; D gene ambiguous. The CDR3 extends over 15 amino acids. Germline values: CDR1 MGHRA, CDR2 YSYEKL. The ends were cut back, 0 bases at V and 3 bases at J, with 9 bases in the middle. The DNA of the CDR3 is TGCGCCAGCAGCCAAGAGTGGCGTTCCAATCAGCCCCAGCATTTT. Its protein product is CASSQEWRSNQPQHF.

At least ten counts were recorded for this clonotype. This chain connects TRBV10-3 to TRBJ2-7, with no clear D. The germline V gene encodes CDR1 ENHRY and CDR2 SYGVKD. Trimming removed 8 bases at V and 2 bases at J, with 13 bases between. The CDR3 covers 13 residues. CDR3 region: CAIATLGPYEQYF. CDR3 sequence (DNA): TGTGCCATCGCGACCCTGGGCCCCTACGAGCAGTACTTC.